A single sample is the source of the 27 T cell receptor beta chains below, sequenced in a study of blood T cell repertoires in COVID-19. Profiling relied on immunoSEQ multiplex PCR, and the TCRdb table lists in-frame clones only, not all of them. Of approximately 300,000 clones in the sample, around 92% were seen once. The sample was peripheral blood. Receptor source: a woman aged 25-40 years with COVID-19, enrolled during active disease.

V is TRBV6-5 and J is TRBJ1-1, with a weak D call TRBD1 (5 bases). The CDR3 has 14 amino acids. V was shortened by 4 bases and J by 4 bases, with 13 bases between the two germline ends. The germline V gene encodes CDR1 MNHEY and CDR2 SVGAGI. The CDR3 spells CASSLGRQTTEAFF. The CDR3 DNA follows: TGTGCCAGCAGTTTAGGCCGACAGACCACTGAAGCTTTCTTT.

The rearrangement uses TRBV4-2 and TRBJ1-5, with a weak D call TRBD1 (5 bases). The CDR3 spans 16 residues. V was cut by 1 base and J by 1 base, with 11 bases left in between. Per the germline V gene, CDR1 is LGHNA and CDR2 is YNFKEQ. This CDR3 reads CASSQGGDGSNQPQHF. As DNA, the CDR3 is TGTGCCAGCAGCCAAGGGGGGGACGGCAGCAATCAGCCCCAGCATTTT.

A note on this clone: Relative to the germline gene, one junction end is altered; a read error may explain this. The V call is TRBV7-7, the J call TRBJ1-1; no firm D call. This CDR3 has 14 residues. Germline assignment: CDR1 SSHAT and CDR2 FNYEAQ (reference sequence). CDR3: CASSLNFMNTEAFF. In DNA, the CDR3 is TGTGCTAGCAGCTTAAACTTCATGAACACTGAAGCTTTCTTT.

The chain joins TRBV18 to TRBJ1-4; 7 nucleotides line up with TRBD1. Unmatched junction bases numbered 6, after V lost 5 bases and J lost 0 bases. CDR3 length: 16 amino acids. CDR1 is KGHSH and CDR2 is LQKENI in the germline V gene. Here the CDR3 DNA reads TGTGCCAGCTCAGCGCCGGGACAGACAACTAATGAAAAACTGTTTTTT. It yields the protein CASSAPGQTTNEKLFF.

CDR3 region: CASSLDVTGLEQFF. The CDR3 nucleotides read TGTGCCAGCAGCTTGGATGTGACAGGCCTTGAGCAGTTCTTC. The chain is built from TRBV5-6 and TRBJ2-1; a possible D gene is TRBD1 (6 bases). In germline, CDR1 is SGHDT, CDR2 YYEEEE. The CDR3 covers 14 residues. V was pared by 0 bases and J by 9 bases, with 13 bases between.

The V call is TRBV5-4, the J call TRBJ2-5; 10 bases are shared with TRBD2. Germline values: CDR1 SGHNT, CDR2 YYREEE (reference sequence). Trimming removed 4 bases from V and 1 base from J; junction bases left unmatched: 7. This CDR3 spans 16 amino acids. CDR3 protein: CASSTPSGGVQETQYF. CDR3 nucleotides: TGTGCCAGCAGCACCCCTAGCGGGGGCGTCCAAGAGACCCAGTACTTC.

The V call is TRBV9, the J call TRBJ1-1; TRBD1 matches 7 bases. Trimming cost V 3 bases and J 0 bases; bases outside gene matches: 8. The CDR3 loop spans 16 amino acids. The V gene's germline CDR1 is SGDLS and CDR2 YYNGEE. The CDR3 protein is CASSDRPGTVNTEAFF. CDR3 in DNA: TGTGCCAGCAGCGACCGCCCCGGGACAGTGAACACTGAAGCTTTCTTT.

The genes are TRBV7-9 and TRBJ1-2; D might be TRBD1 (6 bases). V was pared by 7 bases and J by 0 bases, with 18 bases between. The CDR3 runs to 16 residues. Germline V gene data show CDR1 as SEHNR and CDR2 as FQNEAQ (reference sequence). The CDR3 DNA is TGTGCCAGCACCCATGGACAGCGCCTCACTAACTATGGCTACACCTTC. Translated, it gives CASTHGQRLTNYGYTF. Filled out from reference TRBV7-9 and TRBJ1-2, the complete variable domain reads DTGVSQNPRHKITKRGQNVTFRCDPISEHNRLYWYRQTLGQGPEFLTYFQNEAQLEKSRLLSDRFSAERPKGSFSTLEIQRTEQGDSAMYLCASTHGQRLTNYGYTFGSGTRLTVV.

The chain recombines TRBV11-3 with TRBJ2-1, with TRBD2 matching 8 bases. The CDR3 has 17 amino acids. In germline, CDR1 is SGHNT, CDR2 YENEEA. V shed 3 bases, J shed 0 bases, and the junction held 7 bases outside the gene matches. CDR3 residues: CASSFPDGGGSYNEQFF. Written as DNA, the CDR3 is TGTGCCAGCAGCTTCCCCGACGGGGGGGGCTCCTACAATGAGCAGTTCTTC.

This rearrangement joins TRBV10-3 to TRBJ2-5; 7 bases match TRBD2. V was pared by 6 bases and J by 2 bases, with 3 bases of the junction left unmatched. This CDR3 region has 13 residues. Germline V gene lookup returns CDR1 ENHRY and CDR2 SYGVKD. The CDR3 DNA follows: TGTGCCATCAGGCGGGGGTTACAAGAGACCCAGTACTTC. Its protein is CAIRRGLQETQYF.

The V and J genes are TRBV5-1 and TRBJ1-1; D may be TRBD1 (5 bases). The germline CDR1 and CDR2 sequences are SGHRS and YFSETQ. This CDR3 comprises 14 residues. Deletions cut 0 bases from V and 6 bases from J, with 12 bases between. This CDR3 is CASSLVSGTPEAFF. DNA for the CDR3: TGCGCCAGCAGCTTGGTATCGGGGACTCCTGAAGCTTTCTTT.

The chain employs TRBV5-1 and TRBJ2-3; 7 bases agree with TRBD2. The CDR3 is 15 residues long. J was trimmed by 5 bases and V by 1 base; bases with no gene match: 7. Per the germline V gene, CDR1 is SGHRS and CDR2 is YFSETQ. CDR3 sequence: CASSLQAGRGDTQYF. CDR3 DNA: TGCGCCAGCAGCTTGCAGGCAGGGAGGGGAGATACGCAGTATTTT.

V usage is TRBV7-9 and J usage is TRBJ1-2; 8 nucleotides line up with TRBD1. CDR1 SEHNR and CDR2 FQNEAQ come from the germline V gene (reference sequence). The CDR3 is 12 amino acids. V was clipped by 4 bases and J by 6 bases; unmatched bases: 1. The CDR3 sequence: CASSYRGNGYTF. The CDR3, as DNA: TGTGCCAGCAGCTACAGGGGGAATGGCTACACCTTC.

V gene TRBV6-5 combines with J gene TRBJ2-7, with a possible D match to TRBD1 (6 bases). The germline V gene has CDR1 MNHEY and CDR2 SVGAGI. There are 14 residues in the CDR3. V lost 2 bases and J 5 bases, leaving 13 bases between the germline ends. In DNA form, the CDR3 reads TGTGCCAGCAGTTACAACAGGGTAGAAGACGAGCAGTACTTC. This translates into CASSYNRVEDEQYF.

The chain has TRBV28 and TRBJ1-2; the D gene is possibly TRBD1 (6 bases). Germline CDR1 MDHEN, CDR2 SYDVKM. The CDR3 has 16 residues. Trimming pared 4 bases from V and 1 base from J, leaving 16 bases between. The CDR3 region is CASSSPGTNFNYGYTF. The CDR3, as DNA: TGTGCCAGCAGTTCACCTGGGACAAACTTTAACTATGGCTACACCTTC.

The chain has TRBV27 and TRBJ1-2, with TRBD1 matching 8 bases. Per germline, CDR1 MNHEY and CDR2 SMNVEV (reference sequence). The ends lost 5 bases at V and 3 bases at J; junction bases unmatched: 14. CDR3 length: 17 residues. The CDR3 region is CASSTLWTGRPYYGYTF. In DNA, the CDR3 is TGTGCCAGCAGTACCCTCTGGACAGGGCGGCCTTACTATGGCTACACCTTC.

This clone has only a few counts. The chain combines TRBV2 with TRBJ1-6; no firm D call. CDR3 size: 16 residues. V was pared by 4 bases and J by 0 bases, with 10 bases between. The germline gives CDR1 SNHLY, CDR2 FYNNEI. The DNA of the CDR3 is TGTGCCAGCAGTGTGAGGTGGAGCTCCTATAATTCACCCCTCCACTTT. Protein product: CASSVRWSSYNSPLHF.

The V and J genes are TRBV2 and TRBJ2-3; a weak D match, TRBD2 (7 bases). This CDR3 has 15 residues. Trimming pared 3 bases from V and 4 bases from J, leaving 14 bases between. From germline, CDR1 is SNHLY and CDR2 FYNNEI. CDR3 residues: CASSEGGPRADTQYF. CDR3 in DNA: TGTGCCAGCAGTGAGGGGGGGCCAAGGGCAGATACGCAGTATTTT.

J is TRBJ1-2 and V is TRBV28; the match to TRBD1 covers 8 bases. The CDR3 length is 14 residues. Germline assignment: CDR1 MDHEN and CDR2 SYDVKM. After removal of 6 bases from V and 7 bases from J, the junction contained 10 bases not matched to a gene. The CDR3: CASRVQGVLAGYTF. DNA for the CDR3: TGTGCCAGCAGGGTACAGGGGGTATTAGCTGGCTACACCTTC.

The rearrangement joins TRBV2 to TRBJ2-1; 8 bases agree with TRBD1. The CDR3 has 15 amino acids. V shed 7 bases, J shed 0 bases, and the junction held 5 bases outside the gene matches. CDR1 and CDR2 (germline): SNHLY, FYNNEI. CDR3 sequence (DNA): TGTGCCAGCACCTCACAGGGGGGCTCCTACAATGAGCAGTTCTTC. Its protein is CASTSQGGSYNEQFF.

The rearrangement joins TRBV6-2 or TRBV6-3 to TRBJ1-5; D is unclear. The V end lost 4 bases, the J end lost 1 base, and 11 bases lay between the germline ends. Germline V gene sequence: CDR1 MNHEY, CDR2 SVGEGT. This CDR3 comprises 15 residues. The CDR3 spells CASSSETLSNQPQHF. CDR3 nucleotide sequence: TGTGCCAGCAGTTCGGAGACGTTGAGCAATCAGCCCCAGCATTTT.

The chain employs TRBV19 and TRBJ1-1; a possible D gene is TRBD1 (5 bases). Trimming stripped 5 bases from V and 3 bases from J, with 10 bases between. This CDR3 has 13 residues. Germline CDR1 is LNHDA and CDR2 is SQIVND (reference sequence). This CDR3 reads CASSPRGDTEAFF. The CDR3 DNA follows: TGTGCCAGTAGTCCGCGGGGGGACACTGAAGCTTTCTTT.

This chain connects TRBV5-1 to TRBJ2-5; D is possibly TRBD2 (6 bases). This CDR3 comprises 13 residues. Germline V gene data show CDR1 as SGHRS and CDR2 as YFSETQ. Between the trimmed V and J ends, which lost 0 bases and 13 bases, there was a span of 16 bases. The CDR3 DNA follows: TGCGCCAGCAGCTTGGATGGCGGGGTACCTCGGTACTTC. It specifies CASSLDGGVPRYF.

The rearrangement uses TRBV5-8 and TRBJ2-7, with TRBD1 matching over 8 bases. J was trimmed by 4 bases and V by 3 bases; bases with no gene match: 9. CDR1 and CDR2 (germline): SGHTS, YDEGEE. There are 15 residues in the CDR3. CDR3: CASSSGDRPLYEQYF. CDR3 nucleotide sequence: TGTGCCAGCAGCTCAGGGGACAGGCCCTTGTACGAGCAGTACTTC.

The V gene is TRBV7-2, the J gene TRBJ1-5; TRBD1 matches at 10 bases. Germline V gives CDR1 SGHTA, CDR2 FQGNSA. V shed 4 bases, J shed 7 bases, and the junction held 10 bases outside the gene matches. The CDR3 has 16 amino acids. The CDR3 reads CASSSMPGQGYQPQHF. In DNA form, the CDR3 reads TGTGCCAGCAGCTCAATGCCGGGACAGGGGTACCAGCCCCAGCATTTT.

The chain couples TRBV11-3 to TRBJ1-1; D is unresolved. Germline V gives CDR1 SGHNT, CDR2 YENEEA. V lost 1 base, J lost 1 base, and 4 bases lay in between. This CDR3 contains 13 residues. Here the CDR3 reads CASSLVRNTEAFF. Here the CDR3 DNA reads TGTGCCAGCAGCTTAGTGAGGAACACTGAAGCTTTCTTT.

In its sample, this clone was seen a few times. The chain links TRBV30 to TRBJ1-5; a possible D gene is TRBD1 (5 bases). Per the germline V gene, CDR1 is GTSNPN and CDR2 is SVGIG (reference sequence). The V end lost 0 bases, the J end lost 2 bases, and 8 bases lay between the germline ends. The CDR3 is made up of 14 amino acids. CDR3 sequence reads: CAWSVIQGNQPQHF. In DNA, the CDR3 is TGTGCCTGGAGTGTAATACAGGGCAATCAGCCCCAGCATTTT.